The 32 T cell receptor beta chains in this list originate from one sample, sequenced in a study of tissue T cells after allogeneic stem cell transplantation. Using immunoSEQ multiplex PCR, the repertoire was profiled, and TCRdb retains in-frame clones only, with some absent. The data hold approximately 7,900 clones, with under 35% observed a single time. Time point described: mouse harvest day 14 after allogeneic transplant. The graft held 10^6 splenic CD5+ T cells and 10^7 T-cell-depleted bone marrow cells. Sequenced input: skin. Receptors were obtained from a female BALB/c mouse given C57BL/6 T cells with graft-versus-host disease after an allogeneic hematopoietic cell transplant.

This clone was observed a handful of times. The gene names here belong to mouse. With the read ending 1 residue before the CDR3 end, the germline J gene is used to fill in that end. This rearrangement joins TRBV20 to TRBJ2-1; 8 bases agree with TRBD2. Germline CDR1 GFQATS, CDR2 STVNSAI. Trimming removed 6 bases from V and 1 base from J; junction bases left unmatched: 2. The CDR3 is made up of 13 amino acids. CDR3 protein: CGARDWNYAEQFF. The CDR3 DNA, read in part, is TGTGGTGCCCGGGACTGGAACTATGCTGAGCAGTTC.

This clone is categorized as large. The genes are named according to mouse. The observed sequence ends 1 residue before the CDR3 terminus, with the missing tail filled in from the germline J gene. This sequence joins TRBV31 and TRBJ1-4; TRBD1 agrees at 8 bases. This CDR3 spans 15 amino acids. From germline, CDR1 is GKSSPN and CDR2 SITVG. The V and J ends lost 2 bases and 7 bases, in that order; junction bases with no gene match: 9. Here the CDR3 reads CAWSSRTGPTERLFF. Partial CDR3 DNA: TGTGCCTGGAGTAGCCGGACAGGGCCCACCGAAAGATTATTT. Complete variable domain (other parts from reference TRBV31 and TRBJ1-4): AQTIHQWPVAEIKAVGSPLSLGCTIKGKSSPNLYWYWQATGGTLQQLFYSITVGQVESVVQLNLSASRPKDDQFILSTEKLLLSHSGFYLCAWSSRTGPTERLFFGHGTKLSVL.

This clone has just a few counts. Any gene name here is a mouse gene name. The CDR3 is cut off 1 residue early in the read; its end comes from the germline J gene. The chain is built from TRBV16 and TRBJ2-2; D perhaps matches TRBD2 (7 bases). Germline loops: CDR1 SGHSA, CDR2 FRNQAP. The CDR3 covers 13 residues. Trimming shortened V by 4 bases and J by 4 bases, and 7 bases separated the two germline ends. This chain's CDR3 is CASSWGATGQLYF. CDR3 bases read: TGTGCAAGCAGCTGGGGGGCCACCGGGCAGCTCTAC. The full variable domain, rest sourced from reference TRBV16 and TRBJ2-2, is NAGVIQTPRHKVTGKGQEATLWCEPISGHSAVFWYRQTIVQGLEFLTYFRNQAPIDDSGMPKERFSAQMPNQSHSTLKIQSTQPQDSAVYLCASSWGATGQLYFGEGSKLTVL.

This clone counts as medium-sized. Mouse names are used for the genes. The sequenced fragment ends 1 residue before the CDR3 boundary, so the rest is inferred from the germline J gene. This rearrangement joins TRBV3 to TRBJ2-7; D is unclear. V shed 1 base and J shed 0 bases, with 7 bases lying between them. Germline CDR1 is SNHLY and CDR2 is FYNGKV (reference sequence). This CDR3 is 14 amino acids long. The CDR3 bases that were read are TGTGCCAGCAGCTTAGGTGGGTTCTCCTATGAACAGTAC. Encoded protein: CASSLGGFSYEQY. The full CDR3 is CASSLGGFSYEQYF. The full variable domain, its missing parts supplied by reference TRBV3 and TRBJ2-7, is GPKVLQIPSHQIIDMGQMVTLNCDPVSNHLYFYWYKQILGQQMEFLVNFYNGKVMEKSKLFKDQFSVERPDGSYFTLKIQPTALEDSAVYFCASSLGGFSYEQYFGPGTRLTVL.

The table lists this clone with a few counts. Gene names are the mouse ones. Sequencing ends 1 residue short of the CDR3 end; the germline J gene provides the rest. V is TRBV31 and J is TRBJ2-7; perhaps TRBD2 as D (6 bases). The CDR3 spans 12 residues. Trimming stripped 0 bases from V and 6 bases from J, with 9 bases between. In germline, CDR1 is GKSSPN, CDR2 SITVG. The CDR3 bases that were read are TGTGCCTGGAGTCTAGTGGGGGTTGAACAGTAC. The encoded protein is CAWSLVGVEQY. The entire CDR3 reads CAWSLVGVEQYF.

This clone counts as large. Genes here carry mouse names. Coverage ceases 1 residue before the CDR3 finishes, and the germline J gene fills in the end. The J gene is TRBJ1-4, the V gene TRBV31; 10 positions match TRBD1. Germline V gene lookup returns CDR1 GKSSPN and CDR2 SITVG. CDR3 length equals 15 residues. The trim removed 3 bases at V and 3 bases at J, leaving 4 bases unmatched. The CDR3: CAWSPGQGTNERLFF. The covered CDR3 bases are TGTGCCTGGAGCCCGGGACAGGGGACCAACGAAAGATTATTT.

Concerning this clone: Any gene name here is a mouse gene name. The read is 1 residue too short to cover the CDR3 end, so that end is filled in from the germline J gene. The chain couples TRBV20 to TRBJ2-2; TRBD1 aligns across 7 bases. Germline values: CDR1 GFQATS, CDR2 STVNSAI. The ends lost 3 bases at V and 3 bases at J; junction bases unmatched: 4. The CDR3 length is 14 residues. The covered CDR3 bases are TGTGGTGCTAGTAGACAGGGCGACACCGGGCAGCTCTAC. Its translation: CGASRQGDTGQLY. The full CDR3 reads CGASRQGDTGQLYF. Combining the CDR3 with reference TRBV20 and TRBJ2-2 gives the whole variable domain GALVYQYPRRTICKSGTSMRMECQAVGFQATSVAWYRQSPQKTFELIALSTVNSAIKYEQNFTQEKFPISHPNLSFSSMTVLNAYLEDRGLYLCGASRQGDTGQLYFGEGSKLTVL.

A remark on this clone: Mouse gene names and germline throughout. Read coverage stops 1 residue before the CDR3 terminus; the germline J gene supplies the remainder. The genes are TRBV26 and TRBJ2-7; D remains unclear. Trimming pared 1 base from V and 6 bases from J, leaving 7 bases between. The germline V gene has CDR1 KGHPV and CDR2 FQNQEV (reference sequence). This CDR3 contains 12 residues. The CDR3 reads CASSLLRAEQYF. The CDR3 DNA, read in part, is TGTGCCAGCAGTCTGTTAAGGGCTGAACAGTAC.

Judged by abundance, this clone is medium-sized. Genes and germline are mouse. The read finishes 1 residue shy of the CDR3 end, and the germline J gene is used to complete it. The chain employs TRBV13-1 and TRBJ2-7, with 9 bases identical to TRBD2. V shed 2 bases, J shed 3 bases, and the junction held 3 bases outside the gene matches. This CDR3 spans 14 amino acids. Germline lookup yields CDR1 NSHNY and CDR2 SYGAGN. The sequenced part of the CDR3 DNA is TGTGCCAGCAGTGAGATGGGGGGGCGCTATGAACAGTAC. Its protein product is CASSEMGGRYEQY. The full CDR3 protein reads CASSEMGGRYEQYF.

This clone showed up just once. The listed genes are named as in mouse. The read falls 1 residue short of the CDR3 end, and the missing part is taken from the germline J gene. The J gene is TRBJ1-5, the V gene TRBV24, with D possibly matching TRBD1 (5 bases). The CDR3 loop spans 12 amino acids. The V gene lost 4 bases and the J gene lost 9 bases, with 10 bases spanning the gap. The germline V gene has CDR1 KGHTA and CDR2 FRNEEI. The CDR3 sequence: CASSPSTGAPLF. The CDR3 DNA, read in part, is TGTGCCAGCAGTCCTTCAACAGGGGCTCCGCTT.

This clone was counted only a few times. Gene names are mouse gene names. The CDR3 end is not reached by the read, which stops 1 residue before it; the germline J gene fills it in. The rearrangement joins TRBV16 to TRBJ1-4; TRBD1 is a possible D gene (6 bases). This CDR3 is 14 amino acids long. The germline V and J ends were trimmed by 5 bases and 2 bases, with 9 bases remaining between them. The germline gives CDR1 SGHSA, CDR2 FRNQAP. Incomplete CDR3 DNA: TGTGCAAGCAGCACGGGACAATCCAACGAAAGATTATTT. Protein sequence: CASSTGQSNERLF. From start to end, the CDR3 is CASSTGQSNERLFF.

A few counts support this clone. The genes and germline here are from mouse. The observed sequence ends 1 residue before the CDR3 terminus, with the missing tail filled in from the germline J gene. The genes are TRBV5 and TRBJ2-1, with 7 bases that match TRBD2. The V gene end was trimmed by 3 bases and the J gene end by 2 bases; junction bases not matched to a gene: 4. This CDR3 has 15 amino acids. Germline V gives CDR1 LGHNA, CDR2 YNLKQL (reference sequence). CDR3 DNA, as far as it was read: TGTGCCAGCAGCCAGGGGGGGAGGGACTATGCTGAGCAGTTC. Amino acid sequence: CASSQGGRDYAEQF. The entire CDR3 sequence reads CASSQGGRDYAEQFF.

This clone came up a few times. Mouse germline and gene names are used. CDR3 DNA (partial): TGTGCCAGCGGTGGGGACAGGTACCAAGACACCCAGTAC. Encoded protein: CASGGDRYQDTQY. The entire CDR3 is CASGGDRYQDTQYF. V gene TRBV13-2 combines with J gene TRBJ2-5, with 8 nucleotides matching TRBD1. The read falls 1 residue short of the CDR3 end, and the missing part is taken from the germline J gene. CDR1 NNHNN and CDR2 SYGAGS come from the germline V gene (reference sequence). This CDR3 is built from 14 residues. Germline trimming cut 3 bases from V and 1 base from J; bases unmatched to any gene: 1.

This clone was found a few times. Germline and genes here are mouse. The read comes to an end 1 residue before the CDR3 does, leaving the germline J gene to fill in the end. The chain joins TRBV26 to TRBJ1-3; D is unclear. The V gene lost 2 bases and the J gene lost 4 bases, with 3 bases spanning the gap. This CDR3 spans 12 amino acids. CDR1 and CDR2 (germline): KGHPV, FQNQEV (reference sequence). The sequenced part of the CDR3 DNA is TGTGCCAGCAGTCTGGGGGGAAATACGCTCTAT. This gives the protein CASSLGGNTLY. The full CDR3 protein is CASSLGGNTLYF.

Regarding this clone: Compared with germline, one end of the junction differs, possibly owing to a read error. Gene and germline names: mouse. From the germline J gene comes the end of the CDR3, since the read stops 1 residue before it. This rearrangement joins TRBV16 to TRBJ2-7; 12 bases fit TRBD2. There are 15 residues in the CDR3. Germline assignment: CDR1 SGHSA and CDR2 FRNQAP. CDR3 protein: CASSIDWGGAYEQYF. CDR3 bases read: TGTGCAAGCAGCATAGACTGGGGGGGCGCTTATGAACAGTAC.

This clone occurred a few times. Gene names denote mouse genes. Read coverage stops 1 residue before the CDR3 terminus; the germline J gene supplies the remainder. This chain connects TRBV14 to TRBJ2-1, with TRBD1 as a possible D gene (6 bases). The germline V gene has CDR1 SGHDT and CDR2 FRDEAV. The CDR3 covers 13 residues. Trimming left V 4 bases short and J 7 bases short, with 12 bases between. The CDR3: CASSRDNGAEQFF. The covered CDR3 bases are TGTGCCAGCAGTCGGGACAATGGGGCTGAGCAGTTC.

This clone has just a few counts. Gene names and germline refer to mouse. The observed sequence ends 1 residue before the CDR3 terminus, with the missing tail filled in from the germline J gene. This rearrangement joins TRBV3 to TRBJ1-1, with 10 bases identical to TRBD1. V was pared by 7 bases and J by 5 bases, with 4 bases of the junction left unmatched. CDR1 is SNHLY and CDR2 is FYNGKV in the germline V gene (reference sequence). The length of the CDR3 is 13 residues. CDR3 loop: CASKLGQGTEVFF. CDR3 DNA (partial): TGTGCCAGCAAGCTGGGACAGGGGACAGAAGTCTTC. The variable domain in full, completed from reference TRBV3 and TRBJ1-1, reads GPKVLQIPSHQIIDMGQMVTLNCDPVSNHLYFYWYKQILGQQMEFLVNFYNGKVMEKSKLFKDQFSVERPDGSYFTLKIQPTALEDSAVYFCASKLGQGTEVFFGKGTRLTVV.

A word on this clone: The gene names here belong to mouse. The observed sequence ends 1 residue before the CDR3 terminus, with the missing tail filled in from the germline J gene. This rearrangement joins TRBV15 to TRBJ2-3; TRBD1 agrees at 10 bases. After removal of 5 bases from V and 1 base from J, the junction contained 3 bases not matched to a gene. CDR1 is SGHND, CDR2 FRSKSL, per germline. The CDR3 covers 15 residues. The CDR3 region is CASSETGGGAETLYF. The covered CDR3 bases are TGTGCCAGCAGTGAGACAGGGGGCGGTGCAGAAACGCTGTAT.

By proportion, this clone is medium-sized. The gene names here belong to mouse. The read ends 1 residue before the CDR3 terminus; that terminus is restored from the germline J gene. Additional DNA sequences in this sample encode the identical CDR3. The chain employs TRBV26 and TRBJ1-1, with D unclear. From germline, CDR1 is KGHPV and CDR2 FQNQEV (reference sequence). The V and J ends lost 2 bases and 0 bases respectively, with 4 bases between them. The CDR3 is 13 amino acids. CDR3 bases read: TGTGCCAGCAGTCTGCGACAGAACACAGAAGTCTTC. Amino acids: CASSLRQNTEVF. The whole CDR3 reads CASSLRQNTEVFF.

As regards this clone: Gene names refer to mouse genes. The CDR3 end is not reached by the read, which stops 1 residue before it; the germline J gene fills it in. The chain employs TRBV26 and TRBJ1-3; 7 bases agree with TRBD1. The CDR3 runs to 14 residues. CDR1 KGHPV and CDR2 FQNQEV come from the germline V gene (reference sequence). Trimming removed 6 bases from V and 2 bases from J; junction bases left unmatched: 4. The CDR3 spells CASSLGTAGNTLYF. The sequenced CDR3 bases are TGTGCCAGCAGCCTCGGGACAGCTGGAAATACGCTCTAT.

On this clone: Germline and genes here are mouse. CDR3 DNA (partial): TGCTCCAGCAGTCAATCAGGCTGGGCGGACACCCAGTAC. Translation gives CSSSQSGWADTQY. The entire CDR3 sequence reads CSSSQSGWADTQYF. The V call is TRBV23, the J call TRBJ2-5; the table's D call of TRBD2 was not tested on the DNA. The read terminates 1 residue before the CDR3 end, so the remaining end is supplied by the germline J gene. This CDR3 comprises 14 residues. Germline CDR1 and CDR2: KGHTA and FQNQQP.

This clone turned up a few times. Each gene name is a mouse one. The CDR3 end lies 1 residue beyond the end of the read and is filled in from the germline J gene. This chain links TRBV26 with TRBJ2-5; D gene uncertain. CDR1 and CDR2 (germline): KGHPV, FQNQEV (reference sequence). V lost 4 bases to trimming and J lost 0 bases, with 8 bases between them. This CDR3 has 14 residues. Partial CDR3 DNA: TGTGCCAGCAGTCGACAAATTAACCAAGACACCCAGTAC. Amino acid sequence: CASSRQINQDTQY. The complete CDR3 sequence is CASSRQINQDTQYF.

A word on this clone: Just one base apart from a much larger clone, this may be a read error. The gene symbols are mouse symbols. The sequenced part of the CDR3 DNA is TGTGCCAGCAGTCGGGACAGAAACACCGGGCAGCTCTAC. This codes for CASSRDRNTGQLY. The complete CDR3 reads CASSRDRNTGQLYF. The rearrangement links TRBV4 to TRBJ2-2; 7 nucleotides line up with TRBD1. The CDR3 end lies 1 residue beyond the end of the read and is filled in from the germline J gene. Germline-derived CDR1 and CDR2 are LGHDT and YNNKQL (reference sequence). CDR3 length: 14 residues. Germline trimming cut 6 bases from V and 1 base from J; bases unmatched to any gene: 2.

Remarks on this clone: Gene names follow the mouse nomenclature. The read is 1 residue too short to cover the CDR3 end, so that end is filled in from the germline J gene. The rearrangement joins TRBV12-2 to TRBJ2-5; 9 bases line up with TRBD1. Germline lookup yields CDR1 SGHLS and CDR2 HYDKME. J lost 6 bases, V lost 1 base, and 7 bases had no gene match. CDR3 length equals 15 residues. The covered CDR3 bases are TGTGCCAGCTCTCTGGGGACAGGGAGGGGGGACACCCAGTAC. Protein sequence: CASSLGTGRGDTQY. The whole CDR3 sequence is CASSLGTGRGDTQYF.

Note on this clone: Gene names are the mouse ones. The CDR3 end lies 1 residue beyond the end of the read and is filled in from the germline J gene. The genes are TRBV26 and TRBJ1-1; D is ambiguous. Looked up from germline, CDR1 is KGHPV and CDR2 is FQNQEV (reference sequence). Trimming left V 0 bases short and J 4 bases short, with 12 bases between. The CDR3 has 15 amino acids. CDR3 bases read: TGTGCCAGCAGTCTGTCCCTGCCCCTTCTCACAGAAGTCTTC. It codes for CASSLSLPLLTEVF. The entire CDR3 reads CASSLSLPLLTEVFF.

Worth noting for this clone: The genes and germline here are from mouse. Sequencing ends 1 residue short of the CDR3 end; the germline J gene provides the rest. V usage is TRBV4 and J usage is TRBJ2-1; 9 bases are a match to TRBD1. Germline values: CDR1 LGHDT, CDR2 YNNKQL (reference sequence). V lost 6 bases to trimming and J lost 7 bases; unmatched junction nucleotides: 7. There are 14 residues in the CDR3. CDR3 in amino acids: CASRLQGAGAEQFF. CDR3 DNA (partial): TGTGCCAGCAGGTTACAGGGGGCCGGGGCTGAGCAGTTC.

Comments on this clone: Genes and germline are mouse. The read finishes 1 residue shy of the CDR3 end, and the germline J gene is used to complete it. The chain is built from TRBV26 and TRBJ2-5; 9 bases agree with TRBD1. Germline CDR1 and CDR2: KGHPV and FQNQEV (reference sequence). The J segment lost 6 bases and the V segment lost 5 bases, leaving 3 bases of the junction unmatched. This CDR3 region has 13 residues. The CDR3 sequence is CASSFTGGDTQYF. CDR3 bases read: TGTGCCAGCAGTTTCACAGGGGGCGACACCCAGTAC.

This clone was seen more than once but under ten times. All gene names here are mouse names. Read data end 1 residue before the CDR3 end; the end is taken from the germline J gene. The V call is TRBV26, the J call TRBJ1-4; tentative D call: TRBD1 (5 bases). The CDR3 length is 14 residues. Deletions cut 4 bases from V and 4 bases from J, with 10 bases between. From germline, CDR1 is KGHPV and CDR2 FQNQEV (reference sequence). The CDR3 sequence is CASSPRGGNERLFF. The part of the CDR3 DNA that was read is TGTGCCAGCAGTCCCCGGGGGGGCAACGAAAGATTATTT.

On this clone: Gene names refer to mouse genes. The read halts 1 residue ahead of the CDR3 end, with the missing end drawn from the germline J gene. The rearrangement uses TRBV26 and TRBJ2-7; tentative D call: TRBD1 (6 bases). Trimming shortened V by 3 bases and J by 0 bases, and 9 bases separated the two germline ends. The CDR3 has 14 residues. CDR1 KGHPV and CDR2 FQNQEV come from the germline V gene (reference sequence). The CDR3 DNA, read in part, is TGTGCCAGCAGTCTAAAGGGGGACTCCTATGAACAGTAC. Encoded protein: CASSLKGDSYEQY. The entire CDR3 protein is CASSLKGDSYEQYF.

A note on this clone: The genes are named according to mouse. The CDR3 end is not reached by the read, which stops 1 residue before it; the germline J gene fills it in. This sequence joins TRBV12-1 and TRBJ2-2; D is possibly TRBD1 or TRBD2 (5 bases each). This CDR3 contains 15 residues. V lost 0 bases to trimming and J lost 0 bases, with 7 bases between them. Germline V gene data show CDR1 as SGHSN and CDR2 as HYEKVE. CDR3 DNA (partial): TGTGCCAGCTCTCTCCGGGGGACAAACACCGGGCAGCTCTAC. Translation: CASSLRGTNTGQLY. The whole CDR3 reads CASSLRGTNTGQLYF.

This clone has just a few counts. Any gene name here is a mouse gene name. The read ends 1 residue before the CDR3 terminus; that terminus is restored from the germline J gene. The V gene is TRBV26, the J gene TRBJ1-1; D call uncertain. Germline assignment: CDR1 KGHPV and CDR2 FQNQEV (reference sequence). This CDR3 has 12 amino acids. The V gene lost 4 bases and the J gene lost 6 bases, with 9 bases spanning the gap. The CDR3 here is CASSQWDSEVFF. The DNA read from the CDR3 is TGTGCCAGCAGTCAGTGGGATTCAGAAGTCTTC.

This clone has more than one count but fewer than ten. Mouse gene names and germline throughout. The CDR3: CATRDWGVEQYF. The part of the CDR3 DNA that was read is TGTGCCACCCGGGACTGGGGGGTTGAACAGTAC. The chain joins TRBV13-3 to TRBJ2-7; TRBD2 matches at 12 bases. The read falls 1 residue short of the CDR3 end, and the missing part is taken from the germline J gene. The V segment lost 9 bases and the J segment 6 bases; nucleotides outside the gene matches: 4. The CDR3 spans 12 residues. CDR1 NNHDY and CDR2 SYVADS come from the germline V gene.